The 22 T cell receptor beta chains listed next were all sequenced from one sample in a study of cytomegalovirus exposure and HLA in healthy donors. PCR used 60 Vbeta primers and 13 Jbeta primers. The repertoire was sequenced with immunoSEQ multiplex PCR; TCRdb's copy has only in-frame clones and lacks some. The data contain about 190,000 clones, around 81% of them seen just once; the ten biggest clones take up roughly 2%. The sample comprised PBMCs. The receptors were gathered from a woman between 18 and 30 years old in good health and CMV-seropositive.

The rearrangement links TRBV7-2 to TRBJ2-5; TRBD2 aligns across 8 bases. Trimming at V came to 0 bases and at J to 2 bases, leaving 17 bases not matched to a gene. CDR1 and CDR2 (germline): SGHTA, FQGNSA. CDR3 length equals 20 residues. The CDR3 nucleotides are TGTGCCAGCAGCTTAGCCAAGCTAATTGGGCGGGGGGACATACAAGAGACCCAGTACTTC. This codes for CASSLAKLIGRGDIQETQYF. Supplemented by reference TRBV7-2 and TRBJ2-5, the full variable domain reads GAGVSQSPSNKVTEKGKDVELRCDPISGHTALYWYRQSLGQGLEFLIYFQGNSAPDKSGLPSDRFSAERTGGSVSTLTIQRTQQEDSAVYLCASSLAKLIGRGDIQETQYFGPGTRLLVL.

This rearrangement joins TRBV9 to TRBJ2-1; weak D call: TRBD1 (5 bases). Germline lookup yields CDR1 SGDLS and CDR2 YYNGEE. V gave up 2 bases and J gave up 7 bases, with 16 bases separating them. This CDR3 has 15 amino acids. For the CDR3, the DNA is TGTGCCAGCAGCGTCGAAGGGGTTGAAGAGAATGAGCAGTTCTTC. This sequence encodes CASSVEGVEENEQFF.

This clone was detected only once. The V call is TRBV5-4, the J call TRBJ2-3; D possibly corresponds to TRBD2 (6 bases). The CDR3 loop spans 15 amino acids. Germline values: CDR1 SGHNT, CDR2 YYREEE (reference sequence). The V end lost 4 bases, the J end lost 6 bases, and 18 bases lay between the germline ends. The CDR3 loop is CASSGGFGGVDTQYF. The DNA for the CDR3 is TGTGCCAGCAGCGGGGGATTCGGGGGAGTTGATACGCAGTATTTT.

This clone was detected only once. This chain connects TRBV19 to TRBJ2-3, with 12 bases matching TRBD2. The germline V gene has CDR1 LNHDA and CDR2 SQIVND (reference sequence). The CDR3 contains 18 residues. Trimming at V came to 9 bases and at J to 1 base, leaving 14 bases not matched to a gene. The CDR3 protein is CARPSALAGGLGTDTQYF. CDR3 nucleotides: TGTGCCAGACCCAGCGCGCTAGCGGGGGGGCTGGGCACAGATACGCAGTATTTT.

This clone showed up just a few times. The chain uses TRBV11-1 and TRBJ2-1; tentatively, D is TRBD2 (6 bases). CDR3 size: 14 residues. In germline, CDR1 is SGHAT, CDR2 FQDESV (reference sequence). V was clipped by 7 bases and J by 3 bases, with 13 bases between them. As DNA, the CDR3 is TGTGCCAGCACCCGGGGGTCCATCTACAATGAGCAGTTCTTC. Protein: CASTRGSIYNEQFF.

The V call is TRBV2, the J call TRBJ1-6; 7 nucleotides match TRBD1. From germline, CDR1 is SNHLY and CDR2 FYNNEI. This CDR3 is 14 amino acids long. Germline trimming cut 9 bases from V and 7 bases from J; bases unmatched to any gene: 9. CDR3 residues: CARKPQGTNSPLHF. In nucleotides, the CDR3 is TGTGCCAGAAAGCCACAGGGGACAAATTCACCCCTCCACTTT.

The V gene is TRBV7-6, the J gene TRBJ2-5; 7 nucleotides match TRBD2. V was pared by 2 bases and J by 0 bases, with 6 bases of the junction left unmatched. Germline CDR1 SGHVS, CDR2 FNYEAQ. There are 16 residues in the CDR3. The CDR3 bases are TGTGCCAGCAGCTTAAGTACGGCGGGGGACCAAGAGACCCAGTACTTC. Translated, it gives CASSLSTAGDQETQYF.

The chain couples TRBV9 to TRBJ2-1, with TRBD2 matching 10 bases. The CDR3 loop spans 18 amino acids. Germline CDR1 and CDR2: SGDLS and YYNGEE. V was pared by 0 bases and J by 2 bases, with 8 bases of the junction left unmatched. DNA of the CDR3: TGTGCCAGCAGCGTAGCTCTACTAGCGGGGCCTACCTACAATGAGCAGTTCTTC. It yields the protein CASSVALLAGPTYNEQFF.

Worth noting for this clone: A read error may produce the germline difference seen at one junction end. The rearrangement uses TRBV7-7 and TRBJ2-3; 9 nucleotides line up with TRBD1. Germline V gene lookup returns CDR1 SSHAT and CDR2 FNYEAQ (reference sequence). The CDR3 loop spans 15 amino acids. The CDR3 bases are TGTGCTAGCAGTCCGACAGGGGGTATCGCAGATACGCAGTATTTT. This encodes CASSPTGGIADTQYF.

V and J are TRBV10-1 and TRBJ2-4; the match to TRBD2 covers 8 bases. This CDR3 is built from 18 residues. The germline CDR1 and CDR2 sequences are WNHNN and SYGVQD (reference sequence). DNA of the CDR3: TGCGGGGGGACTACGAAGGAACCGGGGGGGACCGGCAAAAACATTCAGTACTTC. It encodes CGGTTKEPGGTGKNIQYF.

The rearrangement links TRBV9 to TRBJ1-1; the D is unclear. This CDR3 is built from 17 residues. The germline CDR1 and CDR2 sequences are SGDLS and YYNGEE. V gave up 0 bases and J gave up 8 bases, with 23 bases separating them. DNA of the CDR3: TGTGCCAGCAGCGTAGCTCCGGCAGCCACTATGGTTTCGGAAGCTTTCTTT. Its translation: CASSVAPAATMVSEAFF.

This clone has just one count. J is TRBJ1-5 and V is TRBV19; D might be TRBD1 (6 bases). CDR1 LNHDA and CDR2 SQIVND come from the germline V gene (reference sequence). This CDR3 contains 13 residues. V shed 5 bases and J shed 7 bases, with 12 bases lying between them. CDR3 loop: CASSAAGAQPQHF. The CDR3 nucleotides read TGTGCCAGTAGTGCCGCGGGGGCACAGCCCCAGCATTTT.

The chain is built from TRBV5-1 and TRBJ1-5, with no clear D. Germline values: CDR1 SGHRS, CDR2 YFSETQ. This CDR3 is 15 amino acids long. Trimming shortened V by 4 bases and J by 1 base, and 12 bases separated the two germline ends. CDR3 in amino acids: CASSREGGSNQPQHF. The CDR3 DNA reads TGCGCCAGCAGCCGGGAGGGTGGGAGCAATCAGCCCCAGCATTTT.

In regard to this clone: Sequence at one end of the junction differs from germline and may be a read error. The V call is TRBV7-9, the J call TRBJ2-1, with 11 nucleotides matching TRBD2. CDR1 is SEHNR and CDR2 is FQNEAQ in the germline V gene (reference sequence). This CDR3 region has 16 residues. The CDR3 region has the DNA TGTTCCAGCAGCCTCCTCGGGACTAGCGGCTTAGGTGAGCAGTTCTTC. Its translation is CSSSLLGTSGLGEQFF.

The V and J genes are TRBV5-1 and TRBJ2-1, with 8 bases lining up with TRBD1. This CDR3 contains 15 residues. The ends lost 4 bases at V and 1 base at J; junction bases unmatched: 4. From germline, CDR1 is SGHRS and CDR2 YFSETQ. The CDR3: CASSIHRGSYNEQFF. The CDR3 DNA reads as TGCGCCAGCAGCATTCACAGGGGGTCCTACAATGAGCAGTTCTTC.

This clone has just one count. The V call is TRBV9, the J call TRBJ1-2, with unresolved D. V lost 1 base and J lost 4, with 11 bases in between. This CDR3 spans 14 amino acids. Germline loops: CDR1 SGDLS, CDR2 YYNGEE. This CDR3 reads CASSVMEQPYGYTF. The CDR3 DNA is TGTGCCAGCAGCGTAATGGAACAGCCCTATGGCTACACCTTC.

This rearrangement joins TRBV6-6 to TRBJ1-1, with a tentative D call TRBD1 (6 bases). The CDR3 consists of 14 residues. Germline CDR1 is MNHNY and CDR2 is SVGAGI (reference sequence). V lost 7 bases, J lost 7 bases, and 19 bases lay in between. This CDR3 reads CASTPGHRTDEAFF. The CDR3 bases are TGTGCCAGCACCCCGGGACACAGGACGGATGAAGCTTTCTTT.

The genes are TRBV1 and TRBJ2-1; the tabulated D call, TRBD2, remains unverified against the DNA. TRBV1 is a pseudogene. This CDR3 has 17 residues. As DNA, the CDR3 is TGCACCAGCAGCCAAGAACGTCGGACTACCCTTTGCAATGAGCAGTTCTTC. This encodes CTSSQERRTTLCNEQFF.

The V call is TRBV7-9, the J call TRBJ1-5, with TRBD1 matching over 7 bases. Per germline, CDR1 SEHNR and CDR2 FQNEAQ (reference sequence). V lost 4 bases to trimming and J lost 2 bases; unmatched junction nucleotides: 8. This CDR3 region has 16 residues. The CDR3 coding sequence is TGTGCCAGCAGCTCGGGCAGGGGGAAGGGCAATCAGCCCCAGCATTTT. Amino acid sequence: CASSSGRGKGNQPQHF.

This clone appeared a single time. The gene calls are TRBV27 and TRBJ2-2; no clear D. The CDR3 runs 13 residues. Germline CDR1 reads MNHEY; CDR2 reads SMNVEV (reference sequence). V shed 6 bases and J shed 4 bases, with 9 bases lying between them. In nucleotides, the CDR3 is TGTGCCAGCAGCCTCGGTCTCACCGGGGAGCTGTTTTTT. Translated: CASSLGLTGELFF.

The chain joins TRBV19 to TRBJ1-2; a possible D gene is TRBD1 (5 bases). Trimming took 3 bases from V and 6 from J, leaving 11 bases between them. Germline V gene lookup returns CDR1 LNHDA and CDR2 SQIVND (reference sequence). CDR3 length equals 13 residues. In nucleotides, the CDR3 is TGTGCCAGTAGTATTAAAGGGGATCATGGCTACACCTTC. This codes for CASSIKGDHGYTF.

The J gene is TRBJ1-4, the V gene TRBV29-1; the D is unclear. Germline lookup yields CDR1 SQVTM and CDR2 ANQGSEA. With 3 bases removed from V and 5 bases from J, the gap between germline ends came to 10 bases. The CDR3 consists of 13 residues. The DNA for the CDR3 is TGCAGCGTTGAGGGGTGGGAGAATGAAAAACTGTTTTTT. Its translation is CSVEGWENEKLFF.